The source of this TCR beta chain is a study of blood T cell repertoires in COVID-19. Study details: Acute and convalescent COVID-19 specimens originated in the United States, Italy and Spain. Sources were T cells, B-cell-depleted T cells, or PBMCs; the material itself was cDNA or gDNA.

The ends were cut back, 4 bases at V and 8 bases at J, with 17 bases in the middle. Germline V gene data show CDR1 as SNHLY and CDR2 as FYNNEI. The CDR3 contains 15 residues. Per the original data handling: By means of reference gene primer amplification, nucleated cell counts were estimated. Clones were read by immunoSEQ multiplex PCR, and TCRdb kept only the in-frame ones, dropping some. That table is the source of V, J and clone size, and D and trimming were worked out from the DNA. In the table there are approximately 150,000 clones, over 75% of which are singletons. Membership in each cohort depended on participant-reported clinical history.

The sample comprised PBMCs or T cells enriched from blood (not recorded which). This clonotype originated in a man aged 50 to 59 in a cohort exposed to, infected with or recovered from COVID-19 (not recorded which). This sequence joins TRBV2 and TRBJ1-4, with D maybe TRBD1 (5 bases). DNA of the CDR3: TGTGCCAGCAGTGTTAATCCAGGGTTAAGCGAAAAACTGTTTTTT. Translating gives CASSVNPGLSEKLFF.